This T cell receptor (beta chain) was sequenced during a study of blood T cell repertoires in COVID-19. Study context: COVID-19 samples from acute and convalescent phases originated in the United States, Italy and Spain.

Per the authors' pipeline: Nucleated cell counts were estimated from reference gene primer amplification. The method was immunoSEQ multiplex PCR; TCRdb's version includes in-frame clones alone and lacks a portion of them. V and J calls plus clone size are reproduced from that table; the DNA served to infer D and trimming. The profile shows 150,000 or so clones, approximately 86% of them singletons. CDR3 length: 15 amino acids. The ends lost 3 bases at V and 2 bases at J; junction bases unmatched: 6. Germline V gene lookup returns CDR1 LGHNA and CDR2 YNFKEQ. The chain carries TRBV4-2 and TRBJ1-2; the match to TRBD1 covers 7 bases. The sequenced sample was peripheral blood. The clonotype comes from a man between 60 and 70 years old who had recovered from COVID-19. The CDR3 spells CASSQGDSRNYGYTF. CDR3 sequence (DNA): TGTGCCAGCAGCCAGGGGGACAGTAGGAACTATGGCTACACCTTC.